This T cell receptor beta chain was found in a study of T cells in localized non-small cell lung cancer. As concerns this clone: Its antigen remains unidentified.

Germline assignment: CDR1 MNHEY and CDR2 SVGAGI. Between the trimmed V and J ends, which lost 6 bases and 8 bases, there was a span of 13 bases. CDR3 length: 13 residues. Regarding the study as a whole: A median of about 58 of the top 100 tumor clones appeared in adjacent lung, which was paired and uninvolved. Of the tissues analyzed, uninvolved adjacent lung showed maximal T cell clonality, greater than tumor.

The protocol was immunoSEQ multiplex PCR, while the TCRdb copy is restricted to in-frame clones and leaves out a portion. This sample has fewer than 95,000 clones; approximately 90% occur once, and the top ten carry roughly 4.3%. The chain recombines TRBV6-5 with TRBJ1-4, with unresolved D. This specimen consisted of PBMCs, obtained before any cancer treatment. This clonotype originated in a woman between 35 and 75 years old with stage II squamous cell lung carcinoma. In nucleotides, the CDR3 is TGTGCCAGCAGCTTACTACTAGGGGAAAAACTGTTTTTT. As protein: CASSLLLGEKLFF.